This record looks at one T cell receptor beta chain sequence and its context. The antigen remains undetermined. This specimen comes from a study of cytomegalovirus exposure and HLA in healthy donors. Study results and caveats: It emerged from a later analysis that several of the most significant clusters appeared to be linked to common viral pathogens. In a later analysis, V- and J-gene trimming of beta chains associated with a DCLRE1C missense variant, replicated independently.

CDR3 length: 13 amino acids. Germline V gives CDR1 SSHAT, CDR2 FNYEAQ (reference sequence). Trimming pared 1 base from V and 10 bases from J, leaving 11 bases between. PCR amplification relied on 60 Vbeta primers (plus 13 Jbeta primers). Profiled with immunoSEQ multiplex PCR; TCRdb holds only in-frame clones, not every one. The data contain roughly 190,000 clones, 80% of them seen just once; the ten biggest clones take up 1.1%. The source is a woman aged 40-49 years in good health and CMV-seronegative. The source material was PBMCs. This chain uses TRBV7-7 with TRBJ2-1, with a possible D match to TRBD1 (5 bases). The CDR3 sequence: CASSLGEKGEQFF. CDR3 DNA sequence: TGTGCCAGCAGCTTAGGAGAGAAGGGGGAGCAGTTCTTC.